This T cell receptor beta chain was recovered during a study of T cells after yellow fever vaccination. MiXCR was run by TCRdb on the 5' RACE reads, yielding one entry per CDR3 protein. The sample shows some 120,000 distinct CDR3 sequences, around 15% of them seen only once. This clonotype has only a few counts. The V gene's germline CDR1 is LNHNV and CDR2 YYDKDF (reference sequence). The CDR3 sequence is 13 residues long. Trimming took 5 bases from V and 6 from J; bases not matched to a gene: 4. Here the sequenced sample was CD8+ T cells sorted from PBMCs, taken 5 days after the yellow fever booster vaccination. This sequence joins TRBV15 and TRBJ1-2; 9 nucleotides match TRBD1. This sequence originates from a man younger than 35 who received the YFV17D yellow fever vaccine. The CDR3 DNA is TGTGCCACCAGCCAGGACAGGGGAAATGGCTACACCTTC. Translated: CATSQDRGNGYTF.